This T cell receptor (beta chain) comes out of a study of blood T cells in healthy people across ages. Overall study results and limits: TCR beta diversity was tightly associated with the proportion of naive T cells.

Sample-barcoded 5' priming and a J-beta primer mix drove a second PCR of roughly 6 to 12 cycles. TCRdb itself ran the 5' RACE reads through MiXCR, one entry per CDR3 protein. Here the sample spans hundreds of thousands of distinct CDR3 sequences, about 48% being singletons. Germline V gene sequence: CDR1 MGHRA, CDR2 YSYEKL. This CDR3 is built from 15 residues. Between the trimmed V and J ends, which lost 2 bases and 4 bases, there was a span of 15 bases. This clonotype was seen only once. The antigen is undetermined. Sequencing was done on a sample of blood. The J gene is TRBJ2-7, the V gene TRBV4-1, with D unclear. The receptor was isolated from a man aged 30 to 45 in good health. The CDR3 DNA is TGCGCCAGCAGCCAATTCGGGCTAGGTAAATACGAGCAGTACTTC. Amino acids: CASSQFGLGKYEQYF.